The entry below describes one T cell receptor beta chain. The ends were cut back, 0 bases at V and 2 bases at J, with 7 bases in the middle. The CDR3 has 14 residues. Germline loops: CDR1 MGHRA, CDR2 YSYEKL. In the source study's methods: Amplification of reference gene primers provided the estimated nucleated cell counts. Some clones are missing from TCRdb's copy, which holds only in-frame ones; the method was immunoSEQ multiplex PCR. Clonal size and the V and J genes are those of that table, whereas D and trimming came from the DNA. The sample contains 65,000 to 80,000 clones, 87% of which appear only once. This sample is part of a study of blood T cell repertoires in COVID-19. Study-level background: From the United States, Italy and Spain came samples of acute and convalescent COVID-19. Sources were T cells, B-cell-depleted T cells, or PBMCs; the material itself was cDNA or gDNA.

This TCR derives from a man aged 50 to 59 with active COVID-19. The chain employs TRBV4-1 and TRBJ1-2, with D hard to call. The sample comprised peripheral blood. CDR3 in amino acids: CASSQDPGNYGYTF. CDR3 coding DNA: TGCGCCAGCAGCCAAGATCCGGGGAACTATGGCTACACCTTC.